One sample yielded the 11 T cell receptor beta chains listed below, sequenced in a study of blood T cells in healthy people across ages. Primers used in a second PCR of about 6 to 11 cycles were a sample-barcoded 5' primer and a J-beta primer mix. TCRdb reanalysed the 5' RACE reads using MiXCR and keeps one entry per CDR3 protein. The sample has about 900,000 distinct CDR3 sequences, around 49% seen once; the top ten hold roughly 13%. Sequencing input: blood. The receptors originated from a man aged 30 to 39 in good health.

V gene TRBV7-2 combines with J gene TRBJ1-1, with D unresolved. The CDR3 has 13 residues. Trimming removed 4 bases at V and 0 bases at J, with 6 bases between. CDR1 and CDR2 from the germline V gene are SGHTA and FQGNSA. The CDR3 sequence is CASSSMMNTEAFF. The CDR3 region has the DNA TGTGCCAGCAGCTCGATGATGAACACTGAAGCTTTCTTT.

V usage is TRBV6-6 and J usage is TRBJ2-1, with 12 bases aligning to TRBD2. V was pared by 6 bases and J by 8 bases, with 11 bases of the junction left unmatched. The germline CDR1 and CDR2 sequences are MNHNY and SVGAGI (reference sequence). The length of the CDR3 is 16 residues. CDR3 nucleotide sequence: TGTGCCAGCAGGCGAGGACTAGCGGGGCGAATCGATGAGCAGTTCTTC. Encoded protein: CASRRGLAGRIDEQFF.

J is TRBJ2-3 and V is TRBV7-9; 11 nucleotides agree with TRBD2. V was pared by 4 bases and J by 5 bases, with 8 bases of the junction left unmatched. CDR1 is SEHNR and CDR2 is FQNEAQ in the germline V gene (reference sequence). This CDR3 has 16 amino acids. CDR3 loop: CASSYLDSGGEDTQYF. The CDR3 DNA reads as TGTGCCAGCAGCTACTTAGATAGCGGGGGGGAAGATACGCAGTATTTT.

V gene TRBV27 combines with J gene TRBJ2-5; the D gene is possibly TRBD1 (6 bases). Gene TRBJ2-7 matches the end of the DNA better, so the J call may be wrong. The germline CDR1 and CDR2 sequences are MNHEY and SMNVEV (reference sequence). The CDR3 extends over 16 amino acids. CDR3 nucleotide sequence: TGTGCCAGCAGTTCCCGGACAGAAAAAACTAGATACGAGCAGTACTTC. As protein: CASSSRTEKTRYEQYF.

A remark on this clonotype: A much larger clone differs by one base, so this may be a read error. The rearrangement uses TRBV7-2 and TRBJ2-3; D ambiguous. The CDR3 extends over 12 amino acids. V lost 1 base, J lost 6 bases, and 5 bases lay in between. Looked up from germline, CDR1 is SGHTA and CDR2 is FQGNSA. In DNA form, the CDR3 reads TGTGCCAGCAGCTTAGATTGGGATACGCAGTATTTT. Protein: CASSLDWDTQYF.

This clonotype was found a few times. The CDR3 bases are TGTGCCAGCAGCTTAGGGGACAGGGGGCGGAACAATGAGCAGTTCTTC. This sequence encodes CASSLGDRGRNNEQFF. The J gene is TRBJ2-1, the V gene TRBV13; 11 nucleotides agree with TRBD1. CDR3 length: 16 amino acids. The trim removed 0 bases at V and 5 bases at J, leaving 3 bases unmatched. Germline V lookup: CDR1 PRHDT, CDR2 FYEKMQ (reference sequence).

The chain is built from TRBV29-1 and TRBJ2-1, with 11 positions matching TRBD2. Germline V gene sequence: CDR1 SQVTM, CDR2 ANQGSEA. V lost 2 bases to trimming and J lost 6 bases; unmatched junction nucleotides: 3. The CDR3 is 14 amino acids. The CDR3 region is CSVERLAGTNEQFF. CDR3 bases: TGCAGCGTTGAAAGACTAGCGGGGACCAATGAGCAGTTCTTC.

A single count supports this clonotype. This chain uses TRBV7-2 with TRBJ1-6, with unresolved D. The V end was cut by 5 bases, the J end by 4 bases, with 9 bases between. Germline CDR1 is SGHTA and CDR2 is FQGNSA. The CDR3 is made up of 14 amino acids. The chain's CDR3 is CASSQQQYNSPLHF. The CDR3 DNA sequence: TGTGCCAGCAGCCAGCAGCAATATAATTCACCCCTCCACTTT.

The chain is built from TRBV20-1 and TRBJ1-1, with D hard to call. Germline-derived CDR1 and CDR2 are DFQATT and SNEGSKA (reference sequence). The CDR3 covers 11 residues. The V and J ends lost 5 bases and 6 bases respectively, with 10 bases between them. The CDR3 reads CSAVHRPEAFF. The CDR3 DNA reads TGCAGTGCTGTTCATCGCCCTGAAGCTTTCTTT.

The rearrangement joins TRBV21-1 to TRBJ1-5. TRBV21-1 is a pseudogene. This CDR3 has 13 amino acids. Here the CDR3 DNA reads TGTGCCAGCAGCAAAGCCCGAAATCAGCCCCAGCATTTT. Its translation: CASSKARNQPQHF.

The chain is built from TRBV5-1 and TRBJ1-1, with a weak D call TRBD1 (6 bases). The germline V gene encodes CDR1 SGHRS and CDR2 YFSETQ. The CDR3 spans 14 residues. With 3 bases removed from V and 1 base from J, the gap between germline ends came to 10 bases. Here the CDR3 DNA reads TGCGCCAGCAGCTCCGGGGGGCCGAACACTGAAGCTTTCTTT. Protein: CASSSGGPNTEAFF.